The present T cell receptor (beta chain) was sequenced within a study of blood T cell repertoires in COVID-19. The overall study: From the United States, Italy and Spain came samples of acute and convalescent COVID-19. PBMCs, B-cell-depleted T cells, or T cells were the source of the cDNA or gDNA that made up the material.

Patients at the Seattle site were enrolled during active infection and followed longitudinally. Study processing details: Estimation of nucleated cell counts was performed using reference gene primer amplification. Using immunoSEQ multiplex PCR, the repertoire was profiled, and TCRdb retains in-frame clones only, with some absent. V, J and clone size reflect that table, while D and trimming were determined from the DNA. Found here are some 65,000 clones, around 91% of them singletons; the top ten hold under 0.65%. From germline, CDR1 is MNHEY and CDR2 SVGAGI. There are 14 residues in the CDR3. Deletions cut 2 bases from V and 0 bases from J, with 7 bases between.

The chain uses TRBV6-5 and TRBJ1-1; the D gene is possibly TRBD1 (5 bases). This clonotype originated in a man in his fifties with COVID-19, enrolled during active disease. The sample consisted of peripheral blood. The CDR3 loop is CASSYGAMNTEAFF. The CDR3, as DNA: TGTGCCAGCAGTTACGGGGCCATGAACACTGAAGCTTTCTTT.